These T cell receptor beta chains were read from a single sample in a study of technical replicates of blood from several donors. Repertoires were generated with immunoSEQ multiplex PCR, while TCRdb's copy carries only in-frame clones and drops some. The repertoire holds around 100,000 clones, with around 96% as singletons. The sequenced material came from T cells isolated from PBMCs. These receptors all come from a human donor in good health. Each CDR3 is given with its conserved first and last residue. The order of the fields is clone size, D gene, V gene, J gene, CDR3 protein, CDR3 DNA. A D gene is named only where the DNA matches it firmly. For some rows the clone size is stated as once, few or many, or as a class when expanded; others skip it.

abundance: .
d_gene: TRBD1
v_gene: TRBV19
j_gene: TRBJ1-2
CDR3aa: CASTSGGLSDYGYTF
CDR3nt: TGTGCCAGTACCTCAGGGGGCCTAAGCGACTATGGCTACACCTTC

abundance: .
d_gene: .
v_gene: TRBV5-5
j_gene: TRBJ1-1
CDR3aa: CASSPGTVNTEAFF
CDR3nt: TGTGCCAGCAGCCCCGGGACTGTGAACACTGAAGCTTTCTTT

abundance: .
d_gene: .
v_gene: TRBV2
j_gene: TRBJ2-1
CDR3aa: CASSEYYGEYNEQFF
CDR3nt: TGTGCCAGCAGTGAATACTATGGGGAGTACAATGAGCAGTTCTTC

abundance: .
d_gene: TRBD2
v_gene: TRBV2
j_gene: TRBJ2-7
CDR3aa: CASTVGLAIEQYF
CDR3nt: TGTGCCAGCACAGTAGGACTAGCCATCGAGCAGTACTTC

abundance: .
d_gene: .
v_gene: TRBV13
j_gene: TRBJ1-5
CDR3aa: CASSLGGAGNQPQHF
CDR3nt: TGTGCCAGCAGCTTAGGAGGGGCAGGCAATCAGCCCCAGCATTTT

abundance: .
d_gene: TRBD1
v_gene: TRBV2
j_gene: TRBJ2-3
CDR3aa: CASSETGGTDTQYF
CDR3nt: TGTGCCAGCAGTGAAACAGGGGGCACAGATACGCAGTATTTT

abundance: once
d_gene: TRBD2
v_gene: TRBV9
j_gene: TRBJ2-7
CDR3aa: CASSVGLAGDYEQYF
CDR3nt: TGTGCCAGCAGCGTAGGACTAGCGGGAGACTACGAGCAGTACTTC

abundance: .
d_gene: .
v_gene: TRBV5-6
j_gene: TRBJ2-5
CDR3aa: CASSGQNIQGEQETQYF
CDR3nt: TGTGCCAGCAGCGGGCAGAATATACAGGGAGAACAAGAGACCCAGTACTTC

abundance: .
d_gene: .
v_gene: TRBV6-1
j_gene: TRBJ1-3
CDR3aa: CASSELPAVLSGNTIYF
CDR3nt: TGTGCCAGCAGTGAACTTCCCGCGGTTCTCTCTGGAAACACCATATATTTT

abundance: .
d_gene: .
v_gene: TRBV5-1
j_gene: TRBJ1-1
CDR3aa: CASMGAGQNTEAFF
CDR3nt: TGCGCCAGCATGGGGGCAGGACAAAACACTGAAGCTTTCTTT

abundance: once
d_gene: .
v_gene: TRBV28
j_gene: TRBJ2-7
CDR3aa: CASSLGMGSEQYF
CDR3nt: TGTGCCAGCAGTTTAGGTATGGGGAGCGAGCAGTACTTC

abundance: .
d_gene: .
v_gene: TRBV7-3
j_gene: TRBJ2-5
CDR3aa: CASSLNDRQETQYF
CDR3nt: TGTGCCAGCAGCTTAAACGACAGACAAGAGACCCAGTACTTC

abundance: .
d_gene: TRBD2
v_gene: TRBV4-1
j_gene: TRBJ2-1
CDR3aa: CASSQDRTSGHNEQFF
CDR3nt: TGCGCCAGCAGCCAAGATCGAACTAGCGGCCACAATGAGCAGTTCTTC

abundance: .
d_gene: TRBD2
v_gene: TRBV6-1
j_gene: TRBJ2-3
CDR3aa: CASSRGGVDTQYF
CDR3nt: TGTGCCAGCAGTCGGGGGGGTGTAGATACGCAGTATTTT

abundance: .
d_gene: TRBD1
v_gene: TRBV27
j_gene: TRBJ2-5
CDR3aa: CASSLGTGVQETQYF
CDR3nt: TGTGCCAGCAGTTTGGGGACAGGGGTGCAAGAGACCCAGTACTTC

abundance: .
d_gene: TRBD2
v_gene: TRBV7-8
j_gene: TRBJ2-3
CDR3aa: CASSASMTSGPGDTQYF
CDR3nt: TGTGCCAGCAGCGCGAGCATGACTAGCGGCCCGGGGGATACGCAGTATTTT

abundance: once
d_gene: TRBD1
v_gene: TRBV19
j_gene: TRBJ1-1
CDR3aa: CASNEDRAANTEAFF
CDR3nt: TGTGCCAGTAACGAGGACAGGGCTGCGAACACTGAAGCTTTCTTT

abundance: .
d_gene: .
v_gene: TRBV15
j_gene: TRBJ1-1
CDR3aa: CATSRDGAGVEAFF
CDR3nt: TGTGCCACCAGCAGAGATGGGGCAGGCGTTGAAGCTTTCTTT

abundance: .
d_gene: TRBD1
v_gene: TRBV4-3
j_gene: TRBJ2-7
CDR3aa: CASSQGDRSHYEQYF
CDR3nt: TGCGCCAGCAGCCAAGGGGACAGGTCACATTACGAGCAGTACTTC

abundance: .
d_gene: .
v_gene: TRBV7-2
j_gene: TRBJ1-4
CDR3aa: CASSLGRINEKLFF
CDR3nt: TGTGCCAGCAGCTTAGGGCGGATTAATGAAAAACTGTTTTTT

abundance: .
d_gene: .
v_gene: TRBV10-3
j_gene: TRBJ1-2
CDR3aa: CAISESGGPVYGYTF
CDR3nt: TGTGCCATCAGTGAGTCGGGGGGGCCAGTCTATGGCTACACCTTC

abundance: .
d_gene: .
v_gene: TRBV28
j_gene: TRBJ1-4
CDR3aa: CASREGITNEKLFF
CDR3nt: TGTGCCAGCAGGGAGGGAATCACTAATGAAAAACTGTTTTTT